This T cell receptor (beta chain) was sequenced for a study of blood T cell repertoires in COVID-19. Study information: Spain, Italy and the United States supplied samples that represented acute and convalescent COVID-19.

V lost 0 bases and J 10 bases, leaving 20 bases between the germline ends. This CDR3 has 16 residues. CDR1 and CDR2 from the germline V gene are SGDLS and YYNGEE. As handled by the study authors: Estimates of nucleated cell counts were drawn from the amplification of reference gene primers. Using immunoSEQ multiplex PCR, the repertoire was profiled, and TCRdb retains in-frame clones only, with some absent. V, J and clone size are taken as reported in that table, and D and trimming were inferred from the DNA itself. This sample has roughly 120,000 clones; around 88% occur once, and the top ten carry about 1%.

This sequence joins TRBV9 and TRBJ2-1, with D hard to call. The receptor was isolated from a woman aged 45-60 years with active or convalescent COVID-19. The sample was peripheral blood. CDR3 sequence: CASSVGPARPLWEQFF. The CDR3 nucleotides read TGTGCCAGCAGCGTAGGCCCGGCGAGGCCTTTGTGGGAGCAGTTCTTC. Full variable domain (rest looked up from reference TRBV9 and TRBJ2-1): DSGVTQTPKHLITATGQRVTLRCSPRSGDLSVYWYQQSLDQGLQFLIQYYNGEERAKGNILERFSAQQFPDLHSELNLSSLELGDSALYFCASSVGPARPLWEQFFGPGTRLTVL.